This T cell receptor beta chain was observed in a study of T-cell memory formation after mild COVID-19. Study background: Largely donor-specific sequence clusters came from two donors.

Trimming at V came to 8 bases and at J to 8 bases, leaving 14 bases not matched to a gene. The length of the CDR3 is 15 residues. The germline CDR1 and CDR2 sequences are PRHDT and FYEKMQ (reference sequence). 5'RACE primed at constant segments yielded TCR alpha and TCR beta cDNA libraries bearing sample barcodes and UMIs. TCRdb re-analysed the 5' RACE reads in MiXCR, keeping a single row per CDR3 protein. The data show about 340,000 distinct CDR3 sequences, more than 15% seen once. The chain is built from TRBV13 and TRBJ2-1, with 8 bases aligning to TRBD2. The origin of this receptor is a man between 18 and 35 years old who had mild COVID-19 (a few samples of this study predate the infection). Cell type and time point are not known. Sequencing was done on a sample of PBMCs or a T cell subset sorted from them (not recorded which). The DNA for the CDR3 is TGTGCCAGCCGCCCCCTGGCGGGGGGCCGCGATGAGCAGTTCTTC. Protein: CASRPLAGGRDEQFF.